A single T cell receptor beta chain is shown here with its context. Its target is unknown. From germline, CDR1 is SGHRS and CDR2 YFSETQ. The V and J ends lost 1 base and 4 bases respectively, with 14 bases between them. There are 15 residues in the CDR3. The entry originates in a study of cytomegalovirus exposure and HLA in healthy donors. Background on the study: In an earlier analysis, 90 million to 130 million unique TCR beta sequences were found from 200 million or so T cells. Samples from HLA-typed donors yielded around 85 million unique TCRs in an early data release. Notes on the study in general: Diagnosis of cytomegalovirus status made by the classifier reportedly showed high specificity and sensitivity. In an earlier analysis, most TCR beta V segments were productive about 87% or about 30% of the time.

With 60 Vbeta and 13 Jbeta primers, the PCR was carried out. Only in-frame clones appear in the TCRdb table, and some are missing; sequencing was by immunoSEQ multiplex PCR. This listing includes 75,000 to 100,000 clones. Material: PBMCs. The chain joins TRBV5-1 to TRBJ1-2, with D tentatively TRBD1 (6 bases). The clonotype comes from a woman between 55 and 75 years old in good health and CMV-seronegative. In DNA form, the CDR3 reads TGCGCCAGCAGCTTGACAGGGACACTGACCTATGGCTACACCTTC. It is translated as CASSLTGTLTYGYTF.